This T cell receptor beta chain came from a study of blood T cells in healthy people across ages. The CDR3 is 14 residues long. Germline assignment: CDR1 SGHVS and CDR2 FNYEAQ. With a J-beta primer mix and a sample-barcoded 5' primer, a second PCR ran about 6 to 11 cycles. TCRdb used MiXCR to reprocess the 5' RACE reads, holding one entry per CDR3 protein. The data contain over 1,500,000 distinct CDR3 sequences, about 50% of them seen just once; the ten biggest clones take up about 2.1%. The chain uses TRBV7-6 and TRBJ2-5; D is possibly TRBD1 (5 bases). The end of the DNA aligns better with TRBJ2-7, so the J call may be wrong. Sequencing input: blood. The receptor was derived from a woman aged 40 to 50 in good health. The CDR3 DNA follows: TGTGCCAGCAGCTTAGAGGGGTTGTCTGGCGAGCAGTACTTC. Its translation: CASSLEGLSGEQYF.